This TCR beta chain derives from a study of T cells in localized non-small cell lung cancer. Study-level findings and limits: Heterogeneity remains possible, as sequencing covered one tumor region only. Appearance in adjacent lung was seen for a median approximately 59 of the top 100 tumor clones. Elevated circulating T cell density in blood was associated with longer overall survival. There was higher T cell clonality in uninvolved adjacent lung than in tumor, and it was highest there.

This CDR3 has 14 amino acids. Germline CDR1 is SGHDN and CDR2 is FVKESK. Trimming pared 3 bases from V and 6 bases from J, leaving 11 bases between. Repertoires were generated with immunoSEQ multiplex PCR, while TCRdb's copy carries only in-frame clones and drops some. This table holds roughly 2,700 clones, around 36% found once. Notes on this clone: What it recognizes is unknown.

Sample: lung tumor tissue, taken before any cancer treatment. The clonotype comes from a man between 40 and 70 years old with stage II lung adenocarcinoma. The genes are TRBV14 and TRBJ2-2; D is uncertain. CDR3 residues: CASSHLLRPGELFF. CDR3 coding DNA: TGTGCCAGCAGCCACCTTTTACGCCCCGGGGAGCTGTTTTTT.